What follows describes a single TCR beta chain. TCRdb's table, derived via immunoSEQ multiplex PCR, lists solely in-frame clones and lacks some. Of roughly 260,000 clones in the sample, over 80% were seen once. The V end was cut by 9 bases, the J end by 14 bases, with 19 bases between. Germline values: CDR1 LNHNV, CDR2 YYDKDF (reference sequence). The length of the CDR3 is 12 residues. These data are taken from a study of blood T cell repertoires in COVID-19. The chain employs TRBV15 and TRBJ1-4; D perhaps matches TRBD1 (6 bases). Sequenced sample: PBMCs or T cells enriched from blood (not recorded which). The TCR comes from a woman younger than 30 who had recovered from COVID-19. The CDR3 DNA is TGTGCCACTGGGACAAGATCATATCAGCTGTTTTTT. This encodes CATGTRSYQLFF.